This is a list of T cell receptor beta chains from one sample in a study of technical replicates of blood from a handful of donors. Assay: immunoSEQ multiplex PCR; the TCRdb copy retains only in-frame clones and omits some. The profile shows under 70,000 clones, approximately 90% of them singletons. Sequenced input: PBMCs. These receptors were obtained from a human donor in good health. Some clones in this sample may be carry-over from other donors' samples. The CDR3 runs from the conserved cysteine through the conserved F or W. D genes are given only for firm matches. Rows give clone size only sometimes, using once, few, many, or a class for an expanded clone.

>TRBD1|TRBV10-2|TRBJ2-3|-
TGCGCCAGCAATACAGGGGGCTTGTATAAGGCAGATACGCAGTATTTT
CASNTGGLYKADTQYF
>TRBD1|TRBV2|TRBJ2-5|once
TGTGCCAGCAGGGGGGGGACAGGGAGACAAGAGACCCAGTACTTC
CASRGGTGRQETQYF
>TRBD2|TRBV13|TRBJ2-5|-
TGTGCCAGCAGCCTAGCGGTCCAAGAGACCCAGTACTTC
CASSLAVQETQYF
>TRBD2|TRBV27|TRBJ2-7|-
TGTGCCAGCAGTTTCCGCGGGGGGCCTGGTGAGCAGTACTTC
CASSFRGGPGEQYF
>-|TRBV19|TRBJ1-3|-
TGTGCCAGTAGTATGGCAGGATACTCTGGAAACACCATATATTTT
CASSMAGYSGNTIYF
>TRBD1|TRBV7-9|TRBJ1-1|once
TGTGCCAGCAGAAAGGACAGGGGGCACCCTGAAGCTTTCTTT
CASRKDRGHPEAFF
>-|TRBV2|TRBJ1-4|-
TGTGCCAGCAGTGAAGAGGGGCGGCCTAATGAAAAACTGTTTTTT
CASSEEGRPNEKLFF
>-|TRBV7-8|TRBJ2-7|-
TGTGCCAGCAGCCGGGCCTACGAGCAGTACTTC
CASSRAYEQYF
>-|TRBV2|TRBJ1-2|-
TGTGCCAGCAGTGAGGAGGGGTACTATGGCTACACCTTC
CASSEEGYYGYTF
>TRBD2|TRBV4-1|TRBJ2-7|-
TGCGCCAGCAGCCAAGATTCTAGCGGGAGGGCCTACGAGCAGTACTTC
CASSQDSSGRAYEQYF